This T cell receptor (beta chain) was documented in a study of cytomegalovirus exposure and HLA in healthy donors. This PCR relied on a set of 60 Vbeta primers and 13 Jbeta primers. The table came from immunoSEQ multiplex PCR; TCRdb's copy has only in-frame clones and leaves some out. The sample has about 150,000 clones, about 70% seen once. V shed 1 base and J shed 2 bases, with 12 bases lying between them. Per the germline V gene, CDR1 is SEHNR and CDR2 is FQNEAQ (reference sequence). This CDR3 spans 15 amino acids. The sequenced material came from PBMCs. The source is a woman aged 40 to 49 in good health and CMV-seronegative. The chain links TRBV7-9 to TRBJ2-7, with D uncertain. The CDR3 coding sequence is TGTGCCAGCAGCTTAGTTCCCGCGCCTGCCTACGAGCAGTACTTC. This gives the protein CASSLVPAPAYEQYF. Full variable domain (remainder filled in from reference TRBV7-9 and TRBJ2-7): DTGVSQNPRHKITKRGQNVTFRCDPISEHNRLYWYRQTLGQGPEFLTYFQNEAQLEKSRLLSDRFSAERPKGSFSTLEIQRTEQGDSAMYLCASSLVPAPAYEQYFGPGTRLTVT.